This T cell receptor (beta chain) stems from a study of cytomegalovirus exposure and HLA in healthy donors. Study-wide results and limits: Later work associated roughly 17,000 TCR beta sequences with HLA alleles at 0.05 false discovery rate.

This clone has more than one count but fewer than ten. The antigen remains unidentified. The CDR3 totals 12 residues. With 4 bases clipped from V and 15 bases from J, the junction kept 9 bases outside the gene matches. Germline CDR1 is SGDLS and CDR2 is YYNGEE. In the PCR, 60 Vbeta and 13 Jbeta primers were used. The protocol was immunoSEQ multiplex PCR, while the TCRdb copy is restricted to in-frame clones and leaves out a portion. The sample yields around 150,000 clones, 75% seen once. The sample comprised PBMCs. The chain links TRBV9 to TRBJ1-4; TRBD1 agrees at 7 bases. This sequence originates from a woman aged 45-65 years in good health and CMV-seropositive. The CDR3 sequence is CASSLDDREVFF. The DNA for the CDR3 is TGTGCCAGCAGCCTTGACGACAGGGAGGTGTTTTTT.